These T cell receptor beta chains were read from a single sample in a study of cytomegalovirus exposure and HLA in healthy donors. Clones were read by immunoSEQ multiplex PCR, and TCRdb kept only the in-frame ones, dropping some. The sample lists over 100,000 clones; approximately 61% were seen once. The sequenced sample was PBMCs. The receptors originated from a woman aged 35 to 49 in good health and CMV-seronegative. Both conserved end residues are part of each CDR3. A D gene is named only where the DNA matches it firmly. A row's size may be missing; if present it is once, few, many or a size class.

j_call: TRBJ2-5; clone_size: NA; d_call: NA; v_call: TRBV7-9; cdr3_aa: CASSSVGGRSKETQYF; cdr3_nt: TGTGCCAGCAGCTCCGTGGGAGGCAGGTCGAAAGAGACCCAGTACTTC
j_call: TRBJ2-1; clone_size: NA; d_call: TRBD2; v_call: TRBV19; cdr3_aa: CATQTGTRRNEQFF; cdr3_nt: TGTGCCACACAAACCGGGACTAGGCGCAATGAGCAGTTCTTC
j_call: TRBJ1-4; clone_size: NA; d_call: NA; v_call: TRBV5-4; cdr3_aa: CASSPSGGLDEKLFF; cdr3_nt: TGTGCCAGCAGCCCCTCCGGGGGGCTAGATGAAAAACTGTTTTTT
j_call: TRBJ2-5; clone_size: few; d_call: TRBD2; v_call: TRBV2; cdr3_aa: CASSWDYSQETQYF; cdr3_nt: TGTGCCAGCAGTTGGGACTATTCCCAAGAGACCCAGTACTTC
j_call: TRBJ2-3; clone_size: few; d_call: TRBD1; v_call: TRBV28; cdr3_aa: CASRKQGARNTQYF; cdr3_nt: TGTGCCAGCAGAAAACAGGGGGCGAGGAATACGCAGTATTTT
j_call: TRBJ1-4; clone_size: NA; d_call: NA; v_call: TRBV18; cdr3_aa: CASSPRYISTNEKLFF; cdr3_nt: TGTGCCAGCTCACCCCGATACATTTCAACTAATGAAAAACTGTTTTTT
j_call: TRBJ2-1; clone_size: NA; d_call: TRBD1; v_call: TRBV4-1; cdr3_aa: CASSQDGGQGVGQFF; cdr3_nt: TGCGCCAGCAGCCAAGATGGCGGTCAGGGGGTAGGGCAGTTCTTC
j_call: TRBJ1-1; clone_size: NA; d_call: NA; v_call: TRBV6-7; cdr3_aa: CASSQGYMIWVPEAFF; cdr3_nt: TGTGCCAGCAGTCAGGGGTACATGATATGGGTGCCTGAAGCTTTCTTT
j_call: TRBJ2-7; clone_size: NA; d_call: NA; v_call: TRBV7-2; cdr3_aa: CASSLDAGTYEQYF; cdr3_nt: TGTGCCAGCAGCTTAGATGCAGGAACCTACGAGCAGTACTTC
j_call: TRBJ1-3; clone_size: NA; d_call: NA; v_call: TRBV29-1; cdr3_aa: CSVEEGDSGNTIYF; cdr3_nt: TGCAGCGTTGAAGAAGGAGACTCTGGAAACACCATATATTTT
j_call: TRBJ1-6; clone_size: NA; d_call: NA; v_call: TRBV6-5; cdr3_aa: CASSLGGDNSPLHF; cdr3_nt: TGTGCCAGCAGTTTAGGGGGGGATAATTCACCCCTCCACTTT
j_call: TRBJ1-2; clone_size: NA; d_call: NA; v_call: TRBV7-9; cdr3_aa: CATGGDSYGYTF; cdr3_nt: TGTGCCACCGGCGGGGATAGCTATGGCTACACCTTC
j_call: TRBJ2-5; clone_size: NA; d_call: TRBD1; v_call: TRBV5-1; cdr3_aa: CASSLAGGEGAQETQYF; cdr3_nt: TGCGCCAGCAGCTTGGCCGGAGGTGAGGGGGCACAAGAGACCCAGTACTTC
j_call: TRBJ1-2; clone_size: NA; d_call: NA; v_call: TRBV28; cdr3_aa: CASSLAVAYGYTF; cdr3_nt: TGTGCCAGCAGCCTGGCCGTGGCCTATGGCTACACCTTC
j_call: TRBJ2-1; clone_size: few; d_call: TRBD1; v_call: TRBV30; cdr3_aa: CAWSVSSGGEFF; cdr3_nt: TGTGCCTGGAGTGTAAGTTCAGGGGGCGAGTTCTTC
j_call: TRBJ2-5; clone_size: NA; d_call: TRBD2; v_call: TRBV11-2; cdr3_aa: CASSPSGGWETQYF; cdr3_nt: TGTGCCAGCAGCCCCAGCGGGGGGTGGGAGACCCAGTACTTC
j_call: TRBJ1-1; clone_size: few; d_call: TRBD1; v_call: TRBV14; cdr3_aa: CASSQLTDRDTEAFF; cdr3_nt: TGTGCCAGCAGCCAGCTTACCGACAGGGACACTGAAGCTTTCTTT
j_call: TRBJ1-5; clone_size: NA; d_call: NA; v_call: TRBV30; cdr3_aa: CAWSARREDQPQHF; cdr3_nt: TGTGCCTGGAGTGCTAGGCGGGAAGATCAGCCCCAGCATTTT
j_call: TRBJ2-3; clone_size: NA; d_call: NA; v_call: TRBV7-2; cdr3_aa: CASSLGGEITDTQYF; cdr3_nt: TGTGCCAGCAGCTTAGGCGGGGAGATCACAGATACGCAGTATTTT
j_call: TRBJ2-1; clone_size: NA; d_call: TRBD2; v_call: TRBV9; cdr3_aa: CASGSLAGVSYNEQFF; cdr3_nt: TGTGCCAGCGGAAGCCTAGCGGGAGTCTCCTACAATGAGCAGTTCTTC
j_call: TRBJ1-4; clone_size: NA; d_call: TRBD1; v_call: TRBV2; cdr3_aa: CASSAGTGFNEKLFF; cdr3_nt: TGTGCCAGCAGCGCAGGGACAGGGTTTAATGAAAAACTGTTTTTT
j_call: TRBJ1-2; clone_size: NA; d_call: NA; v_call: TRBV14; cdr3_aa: CASSQDRGFGYGYTF; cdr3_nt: TGTGCCAGCAGCCAAGACAGGGGATTTGGGTATGGCTACACCTTC
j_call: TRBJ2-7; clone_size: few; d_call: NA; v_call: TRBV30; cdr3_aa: CAWTPRVEFEQYF; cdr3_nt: TGTGCCTGGACCCCCCGAGTAGAATTCGAGCAGTACTTC
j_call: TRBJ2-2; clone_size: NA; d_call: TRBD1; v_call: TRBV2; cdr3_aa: CARGTGDTGELFF; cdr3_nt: TGTGCCAGGGGGACAGGCGACACCGGGGAGCTGTTTTTT
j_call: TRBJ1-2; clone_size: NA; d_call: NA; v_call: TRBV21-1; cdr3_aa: CASSKAGQAYGYTF; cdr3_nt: TGTGCCAGCAGCAAAGCCGGACAGGCCTATGGCTACACCTTC
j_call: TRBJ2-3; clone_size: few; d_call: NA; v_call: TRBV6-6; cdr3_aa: CASSYLSRGTDTQYF; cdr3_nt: TGTGCCAGCAGTTACCTCAGCCGGGGCACAGATACGCAGTATTTT
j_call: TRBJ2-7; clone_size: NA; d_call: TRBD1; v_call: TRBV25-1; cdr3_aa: CASSEDNPGQPTF; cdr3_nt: TGTGCCAGCAGTGAGGACAATCCGGGACAGCCGACCTTC
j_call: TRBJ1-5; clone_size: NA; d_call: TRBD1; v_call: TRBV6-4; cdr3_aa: CASSPITQGISVQPQHF; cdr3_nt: TGTGCCAGCAGTCCAATCACACAGGGGATATCGGTTCAGCCCCAGCATTTT
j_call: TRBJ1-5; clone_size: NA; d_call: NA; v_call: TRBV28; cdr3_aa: CASRMQGFQPQHF; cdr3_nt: TGTGCCAGCAGGATGCAGGGATTTCAGCCCCAGCATTTT
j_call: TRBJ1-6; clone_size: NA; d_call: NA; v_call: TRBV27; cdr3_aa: CASSLGPANSPLHF; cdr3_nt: TGTGCCAGCAGTTTGGGGCCAGCCAATTCACCCCTCCACTTT
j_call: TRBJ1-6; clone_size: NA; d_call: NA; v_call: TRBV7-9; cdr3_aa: CASSLKDSYSPLHF; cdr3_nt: TGTGCCAGCAGCTTAAAGGACAGCTACTCACCCCTCCACTTT
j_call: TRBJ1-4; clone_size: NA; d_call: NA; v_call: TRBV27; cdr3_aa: CASSAERRREKLFF; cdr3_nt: TGTGCCAGCAGTGCGGAGCGCCGAAGGGAAAAACTGTTTTTT
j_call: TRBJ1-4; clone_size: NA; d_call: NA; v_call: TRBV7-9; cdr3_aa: CASSLGRQVYEKLFF; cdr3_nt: TGTGCCAGCAGCTTAGGACGCCAGGTGTATGAAAAACTGTTTTTT
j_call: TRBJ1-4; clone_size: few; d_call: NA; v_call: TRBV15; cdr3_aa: CATSRDRPRELFF; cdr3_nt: TGTGCCACCAGCAGAGATAGGCCCCGGGAACTGTTTTTT
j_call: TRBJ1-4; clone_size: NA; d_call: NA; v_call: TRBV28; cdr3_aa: CASSTQGGDEKLFF; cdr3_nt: TGTGCCAGCAGCACCCAGGGAGGAGATGAAAAACTGTTTTTT
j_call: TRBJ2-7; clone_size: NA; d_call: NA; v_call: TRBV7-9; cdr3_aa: CASSSPRRGNDYEQYF; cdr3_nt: TGTGCCAGCAGCTCCCCTCGTAGAGGGAACGACTACGAGCAGTACTTC
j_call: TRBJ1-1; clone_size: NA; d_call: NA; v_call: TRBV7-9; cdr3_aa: CASSLAGGGVRNTEAFF; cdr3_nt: TGTGCCAGCAGCTTAGCCGGGGGAGGGGTAAGGAACACTGAAGCTTTCTTT
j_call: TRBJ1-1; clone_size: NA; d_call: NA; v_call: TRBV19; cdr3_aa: CASSTPGGPEAFF; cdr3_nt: TGTGCCAGTAGTACTCCGGGGGGACCTGAAGCTTTCTTT
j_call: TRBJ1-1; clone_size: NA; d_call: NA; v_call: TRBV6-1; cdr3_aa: CASSAGQGAEAFF; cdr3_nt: TGTGCCAGCAGTGCAGGACAAGGCGCTGAAGCTTTCTTT
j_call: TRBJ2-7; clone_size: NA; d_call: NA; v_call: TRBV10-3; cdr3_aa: CAISEGPVSSYEQYF; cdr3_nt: TGTGCCATCAGTGAGGGGCCAGTTAGCTCCTACGAGCAGTACTTC
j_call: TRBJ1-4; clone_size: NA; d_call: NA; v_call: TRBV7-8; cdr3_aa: CASTPEVGLGKLFF; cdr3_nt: TGTGCCAGCACCCCGGAGGTAGGGCTGGGAAAACTGTTTTTT
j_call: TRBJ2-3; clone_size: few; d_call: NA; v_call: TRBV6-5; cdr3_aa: CASSGDLLADTQYF; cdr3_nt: TGTGCTTCATCGGGAGACCTTCTCGCAGATACGCAGTATTTT
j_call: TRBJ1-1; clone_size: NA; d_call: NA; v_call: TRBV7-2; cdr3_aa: CASLLVAGESTEAFF; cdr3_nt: TGTGCCAGCCTCCTGGTAGCAGGGGAGTCAACTGAAGCTTTCTTT
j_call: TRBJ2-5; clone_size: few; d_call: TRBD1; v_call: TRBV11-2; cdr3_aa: CASSFQAGTADETQYF; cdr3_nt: TGTGCCAGCAGCTTCCAAGCAGGGACAGCGGATGAGACCCAGTACTTC
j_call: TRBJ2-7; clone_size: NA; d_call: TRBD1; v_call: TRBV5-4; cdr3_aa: CASSSTGGSYEQYF; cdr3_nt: TGTGCCAGCAGCTCGACAGGGGGCTCCTACGAGCAGTACTTC
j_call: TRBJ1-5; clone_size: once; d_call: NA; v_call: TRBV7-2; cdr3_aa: CASSLVSQNSNQPQHF; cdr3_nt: TGTGCCAGCAGCTTAGTGTCACAGAATAGCAATCAGCCCCAGCATTTT
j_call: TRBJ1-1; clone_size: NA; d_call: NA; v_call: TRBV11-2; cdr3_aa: CASSLESGVSTEAFF; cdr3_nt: TGTGCCAGCAGCTTAGAGTCAGGGGTGAGCACTGAAGCTTTCTTT
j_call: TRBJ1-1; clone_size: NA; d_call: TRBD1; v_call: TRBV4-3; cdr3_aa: CASSQDGQGTEAFF; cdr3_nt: TGCGCCAGCAGCCAAGATGGACAGGGCACTGAAGCTTTCTTT
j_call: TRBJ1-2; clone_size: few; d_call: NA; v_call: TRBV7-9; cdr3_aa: CASSSYRAAVYLEYGYTF; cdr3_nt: TGTGCCAGCAGCTCATACAGGGCTGCCGTTTATCTGGAATATGGCTACACCTTC
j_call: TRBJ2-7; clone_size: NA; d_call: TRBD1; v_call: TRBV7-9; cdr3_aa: CASSLARGSEQYF; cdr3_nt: TGTGCCAGCAGCTTAGCCAGGGGGAGCGAGCAGTACTTC
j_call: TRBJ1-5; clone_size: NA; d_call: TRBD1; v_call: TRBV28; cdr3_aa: CASSSRDRGIEHQHF; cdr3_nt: TGTGCCAGCAGTTCCCGGGACAGGGGGATTGAGCACCAGCATTTT
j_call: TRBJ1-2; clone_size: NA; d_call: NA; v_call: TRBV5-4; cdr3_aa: CASSVQVSSGYTF; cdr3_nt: TGTGCCAGCAGCGTACAGGTTTCTAGTGGCTACACCTTC
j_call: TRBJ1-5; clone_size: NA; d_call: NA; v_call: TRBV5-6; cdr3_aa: CASSSHGGEPQHF; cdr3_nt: TGTGCCAGCAGCTCCCACGGAGGGGAGCCCCAGCATTTT
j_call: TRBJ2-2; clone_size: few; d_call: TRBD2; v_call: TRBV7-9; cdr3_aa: CASSTGTSGGGNTGELFF; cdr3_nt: TGTGCCAGCAGCACCGGGACTAGCGGGGGGGGAAACACCGGGGAGCTGTTTTTT
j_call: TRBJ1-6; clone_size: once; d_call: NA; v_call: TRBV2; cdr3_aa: CASSVRGSRDNSPLHF; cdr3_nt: TGTGCCAGCAGTGTAAGAGGGAGTCGGGATAATTCACCCCTCCACTTT
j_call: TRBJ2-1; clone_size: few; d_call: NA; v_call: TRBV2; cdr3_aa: CASSDNSRAVSSYNEQFF; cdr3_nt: TGTGCCAGCAGTGATAATAGCAGAGCGGTGAGCTCCTACAATGAGCAGTTCTTC
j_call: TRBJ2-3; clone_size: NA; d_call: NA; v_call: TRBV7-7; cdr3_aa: CASSLGGGRTSTDTQYF; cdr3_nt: TGTGCCAGCAGCTTAGGGGGGGGCCGGACTAGCACAGATACGCAGTATTTT
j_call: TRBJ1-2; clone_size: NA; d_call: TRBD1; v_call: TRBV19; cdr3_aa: CASSVFMTGSHGYTF; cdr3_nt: TGTGCCAGTAGTGTCTTCATGACAGGGAGTCATGGCTACACCTTC